This TCR beta chain stems from a study of vaccination and CD4 T cells after COVID-19. Study information: Six male and four female convalescents took part, two of them Hispanic. Every culture used as a control got a CEFX pool, an HIV-1 Nef pool, or no peptide.

The CDR3 is made up of 16 amino acids. Judged by abundance, this clonotype is large. The antigen is unknown. Study-level results: Convalescent patients showed a median around 90% of reactive clones that were seen only post-vaccination.

Treatment meaning: roughly 10-day PBMC culture with coronavirus spike peptide pools or control peptides (ViraFEST assay). Around 2 million PBMCs per well were cultured with 10 IU/ml IL-2 and approximately 10 ug/ml peptide pools. Sequencing of the DNA from cultured CD4+ T cells was carried out with the Oncomine TCR Beta short-read assay. MiXCR was run by TCRdb on the PCR reads, yielding one entry per CDR3 protein. The sample has more than 3,000 distinct CDR3 sequences, 15% to 20% seen once; the top ten hold 11% to 15%. This chain links TRBV21-1 with TRBJ2-2; the table assigns TRBD2, which was not confirmed against the DNA. TRBV21-1 corresponds to a pseudogene. This TCR was recovered from a human donor who had recovered from COVID-19. The sample was CD4+ T cells from blood, cultured in vitro. This CDR3 is CASSKSLAGYTGELFF. CDR3 in DNA: TGTGCCAGCAGCAAATCACTAGCGGGGTACACCGGGGAGCTGTTTTTT.